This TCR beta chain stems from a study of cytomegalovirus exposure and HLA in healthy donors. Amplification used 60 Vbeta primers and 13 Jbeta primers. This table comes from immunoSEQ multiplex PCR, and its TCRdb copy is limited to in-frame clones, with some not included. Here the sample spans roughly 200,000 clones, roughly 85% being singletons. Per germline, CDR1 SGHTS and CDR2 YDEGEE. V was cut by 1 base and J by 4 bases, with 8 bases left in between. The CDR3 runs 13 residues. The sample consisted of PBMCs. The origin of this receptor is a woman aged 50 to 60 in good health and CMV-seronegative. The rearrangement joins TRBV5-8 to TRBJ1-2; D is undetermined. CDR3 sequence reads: CASSLQRGYGYTF. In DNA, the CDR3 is TGTGCCAGCAGCTTGCAGCGGGGCTATGGCTACACCTTC.